Described below is a single T cell receptor beta chain sequence and its context. The time point was: patch test 2, 6 weeks after DPC sensitization. Treatment noted: therapeutic diphenylcyclopropenone sensitization with weekly scalp DPC. This specimen belongs to a study of human T cells and chemical hapten exposure. Using its own MiXCR run on the RACE reads, TCRdb lists one record per CDR3 protein. The sample carries tens of thousands of distinct CDR3 sequences, 11% recorded once. The CDR3 sequence is 12 residues long. CDR1 and CDR2 from the germline V gene are LGHDT and YNNKEL (reference sequence). V lost 4 bases and J lost 13; bases outside the gene matches: 5.

This clonotype originated in a man aged 35-49 years with alopecia areata. Some clones in this sample may be carry-over from other donors' samples. V and J are TRBV3-1 and TRBJ2-1, with 9 bases matching TRBD2. The source was whole blood, collected in connection with sensitization to the hapten diphenylcyclopropenone (DPC). CDR3 in DNA: TGTGCCAGCAGCCCATTAGCGGGAGTTCAGTTCTTC. Residues: CASSPLAGVQFF.